Listed below are T cell receptor beta chains from one sample, sequenced in a study of Graves' ophthalmopathy and Graves' hyperthyroidism. TCRdb itself ran the multiplex PCR reads through MiXCR, one entry per CDR3 protein. The table records over a million distinct CDR3 sequences, about 35% of them present only once. The sequencing sample was made of peripheral blood or thyroid tissue (not recorded which). Every receptor here comes from an adult man with Graves' hyperthyroidism. Each CDR3 is given with its conserved first and last residue. Each record gives: D gene, V gene, clone size, J gene, CDR3 DNA, CDR3 protein. The D gene is left open where the match is weak. A clone size is listed for some rows: how often the clone was seen (once, few, many), or a class if it is expanded.

-	TRBV6-5	few	TRBJ1-4	TGTGCCAGCAGCAAAGGGCTGGGCCACGAAAAACTGTTTTTT	CASSKGLGHEKLFF
-	TRBV29-1	-	TRBJ1-5	TGCAGCGTCAAAGGGGCTGGGCAGCCCCAGCATTTT	CSVKGAGQPQHF
-	TRBV7-9	-	TRBJ2-7	TGTGCCTGGAGCGTGGGGCCAGTTTACGAGCAGTACTTC	CAWSVGPVYEQYF
TRBD1	TRBV12-3/TRBV12-4	few	TRBJ2-5	TGTGCCAGCAGCCCTAGGGGGCGCCTAGAGACCCAGTACTTC	CASSPRGRLETQYF
TRBD1	TRBV9	-	TRBJ2-7	TGTGCCAGCAGCGAGGGGCAGGGGGACCCTTACGAGCAGTACTTC	CASSEGQGDPYEQYF
-	TRBV29-1	-	TRBJ1-1	TGCAGCGTTGAGTGCGTCGGAGACACTGAAGCTTTCTTT	CSVECVGDTEAFF
-	TRBV28	-	TRBJ1-2	TGTGCCAGCAGTGAGAAGAGCCAGCGGGGTTATGGCTACACCTTC	CASSEKSQRGYGYTF
-	TRBV7-9	many	TRBJ2-5	TGTGCCAGCAGCTTGATTGGAGGCCAGACCCAGTACTTC	CASSLIGGQTQYF
-	TRBV20-1	many	TRBJ1-2	TGCAGTGCATCAAATACGGGTGCAGGGAGTAATGGCTACACCTTC	CSASNTGAGSNGYTF
TRBD1	TRBV6-5	few	TRBJ1-6	TGTGCCAGCAGAGGACAGGGGAGCTCCTATAATTCACCCCTCCACTTT	CASRGQGSSYNSPLHF